A single sample is the source of the 24 T cell receptor beta chains below, sequenced in a study of blood T cell repertoires in COVID-19. TCRdb keeps only in-frame clones here, not all; method: immunoSEQ multiplex PCR. The repertoire holds approximately 380,000 clones, with around 84% as singletons. What was sequenced was peripheral blood. Receptor source: a woman under 30 with acute or convalescent COVID-19.

The CDR3 coding sequence is TGCGCCAGCAGCTATTATCTGCGCGGGGCCAACGTCCTGACTTTC. Translation: CASSYYLRGANVLTF. The V gene is TRBV5-1, the J gene TRBJ2-6; unclear D gene. The CDR3 extends over 15 amino acids. The V end lost 3 bases, the J end lost 4 bases, and 11 bases lay between the germline ends. CDR1 SGHRS and CDR2 YFSETQ come from the germline V gene.

This chain links TRBV27 with TRBJ2-1; 9 bases align to TRBD2. Germline V gene sequence: CDR1 MNHEY, CDR2 SMNVEV (reference sequence). The CDR3 runs 15 residues. V dropped 2 bases and J dropped 10; count of bases not matched to a gene: 9. The DNA for the CDR3 is TGTGCCAGCAGTTTAAGGCTAGCGGGACCGTGGGAGCAGTTCTTC. It translates to CASSLRLAGPWEQFF.

The chain carries TRBV7-8 and TRBJ1-1; D is ambiguous. Between the trimmed V and J ends, which lost 5 bases and 4 bases, there was a span of 11 bases. The CDR3 has 13 amino acids. Per the germline V gene, CDR1 is SGHVS and CDR2 is FQNEAQ. CDR3 nucleotide sequence: TGTGCCAGCAGCCAGACGGGTTCCACTGAAGCTTTCTTT. Encoded protein: CASSQTGSTEAFF.

This rearrangement joins TRBV27 to TRBJ2-5, with TRBD2 matching over 10 bases. Trimming cost V 3 bases and J 9 bases; bases outside gene matches: 10. This CDR3 has 15 residues. Germline-derived CDR1 and CDR2 are MNHEY and SMNVEV (reference sequence). In DNA form, the CDR3 reads TGTGCCAGCAGTTTCCGGCTAGCGGGAGAGAGGGCCCAGTACTTC. Translation gives CASSFRLAGERAQYF.

Points on this clone: At the DNA level, this CDR3 is encoded by other sequences in the same sample as well. V and J are TRBV2 and TRBJ2-1; 7 nucleotides agree with TRBD2. The germline V gene encodes CDR1 SNHLY and CDR2 FYNNEI. CDR3 length equals 15 residues. V lost 2 bases and J lost 4; bases outside the gene matches: 5. The CDR3 DNA reads as TGTGCCAGCAGTGAATCTGGCGGGAGTTACAATGAGCAGTTCTTC. This gives the protein CASSESGGSYNEQFF. Combining the CDR3 with reference TRBV2 and TRBJ2-1 gives the whole variable domain EPEVTQTPSHQVTQMGQEVILRCVPISNHLYFYWYRQILGQKVEFLVSFYNNEISEKSEIFDDQFSVERPDGSNFTLKIRSTKLEDSAMYFCASSESGGSYNEQFFGPGTRLTVL.

J is TRBJ2-6 and V is TRBV6-6, with TRBD1 matching 7 bases. The CDR3 is made up of 15 amino acids. J was trimmed by 4 bases and V by 2 bases; bases with no gene match: 2. The germline gives CDR1 MNHNY, CDR2 SVGAGI (reference sequence). CDR3 loop: CASSYTGEGANVLTF. The CDR3 coding sequence is TGTGCCAGCAGTTACACAGGGGAAGGGGCCAACGTCCTGACTTTC.

The chain recombines TRBV6-5 with TRBJ1-2; D is uncertain. The CDR3 sequence is 15 residues long. The ends were cut back, 2 bases at V and 0 bases at J, with 10 bases in the middle. Germline CDR1 MNHEY, CDR2 SVGAGI. The CDR3 nucleotides read TGTGCCAGCAGTTACGACATCGCAGCTAACTATGGCTACACCTTC. It specifies CASSYDIAANYGYTF.

The V and J genes are TRBV19 and TRBJ2-7; TRBD2 matches at 11 bases. The CDR3 has 15 residues. With 4 bases clipped from V and 0 bases from J, the junction kept 2 bases outside the gene matches. CDR1 and CDR2 (germline): LNHDA, SQIVND (reference sequence). The CDR3, as DNA: TGTGCCAGTAGTAGAGGGACTAGCGGCTCCTACGAGCAGTACTTC. Translated: CASSRGTSGSYEQYF. The whole variable domain, filled in from reference TRBV19 and TRBJ2-7, reads DGGITQSPKYLFRKEGQNVTLSCEQNLNHDAMYWYRQDPGQGLRLIYYSQIVNDFQKGDIAEGYSVSREKKESFPLTVTSAQKNPTAFYLCASSRGTSGSYEQYFGPGTRLTVT.

The rearrangement joins TRBV30 to TRBJ1-1, with D perhaps TRBD1 (6 bases). Germline CDR1 and CDR2: GTSNPN and SVGIG (reference sequence). The CDR3 extends over 14 amino acids. Trimming removed 3 bases at V and 0 bases at J, with 11 bases between. In nucleotides, the CDR3 is TGTGCCTGGAGGGGGGCAGGAGTGAACACTGAAGCTTTCTTT. It yields the protein CAWRGAGVNTEAFF.

This rearrangement joins TRBV4-1 to TRBJ1-5; 8 nucleotides match TRBD1. V was pared by 4 bases and J by 5 bases, with 7 bases of the junction left unmatched. Germline loops: CDR1 MGHRA, CDR2 YSYEKL. The length of the CDR3 is 15 residues. The CDR3 spells CASSPPDRDDQPQHF. Written as DNA, the CDR3 is TGCGCCAGCAGCCCCCCGGACAGGGATGATCAGCCCCAGCATTTT.

The gene calls are TRBV30 and TRBJ1-2; TRBD1 agrees at 8 bases. V was pared by 1 base and J by 4 bases, with 5 bases of the junction left unmatched. From germline, CDR1 is GTSNPN and CDR2 SVGIG (reference sequence). The CDR3 spans 14 residues. For the CDR3, the DNA is TGTGCCTGGAGTGATACAGGGGGAGGCTATGGCTACACCTTC. This encodes CAWSDTGGGYGYTF.

The V and J genes are TRBV2 and TRBJ2-3; 8 bases map to TRBD1. This CDR3 comprises 13 residues. V trimming: 4 bases; J trimming: 6 bases; junction bases outside the gene matches: 3. Germline V gene sequence: CDR1 SNHLY, CDR2 FYNNEI. CDR3 region: CASSGDRTDTQYF. The CDR3 bases are TGTGCCAGCAGTGGGGACAGGACGGATACGCAGTATTTT.

The rearrangement links TRBV7-2 to TRBJ2-7, with 8 bases matching TRBD2. V shed 2 bases, J shed 2 bases, and the junction held 8 bases outside the gene matches. The CDR3 loop spans 16 amino acids. Germline loops: CDR1 SGHTA, CDR2 FQGNSA. The chain's CDR3 is CASSLNELAVPYEQYF. CDR3 in DNA: TGTGCCAGCAGCTTAAACGAACTAGCGGTGCCCTACGAGCAGTACTTC.

This clone was counted only a few times. The rearrangement joins TRBV5-6 to TRBJ1-6; TRBD1 agrees at 10 bases. Trimming cost V 4 bases and J 6 bases; bases outside gene matches: 4. The CDR3 sequence is 15 residues long. CDR1 is SGHDT and CDR2 is YYEEEE in the germline V gene. CDR3 coding DNA: TGTGCCAGCAGCGTGGGACAGGGGCGTAATTCACCCCTCCACTTT. Amino acids: CASSVGQGRNSPLHF. Full variable domain (remainder filled in from reference TRBV5-6 and TRBJ1-6): DAGVTQSPTHLIKTRGQQVTLRCSPKSGHDTVSWYQQALGQGPQFIFQYYEEEERQRGNFPDRFSGHQFPNYSSELNVNALLLGDSALYLCASSVGQGRNSPLHFGNGTRLTVT.

Only a few counts were recorded for this clone. The chain has TRBV28 and TRBJ1-4, with TRBD1 identical over 7 bases. Germline values: CDR1 MDHEN, CDR2 SYDVKM. The CDR3 runs to 15 residues. J lost 1 base, V lost 6 bases, and 5 bases had no gene match. The CDR3 nucleotides read TGTGCCAGCAGCCCGAGGGGGCGAACTAATGAAAAACTGTTTTTT. It codes for CASSPRGRTNEKLFF. The whole variable domain, filled in from reference TRBV28 and TRBJ1-4, reads DVKVTQSSRYLVKRTGEKVFLECVQDMDHENMFWYRQDPGLGLRLIYFSYDVKMKEKGDIPEGYSVSREKKERFSLILESASTNQTSMYLCASSPRGRTNEKLFFGSGTQLSVL.

The rearrangement links TRBV6-6 to TRBJ2-7, with TRBD1 as a possible D gene (5 bases). Trimming cost V 7 bases and J 6 bases, with 13 bases left between them. Per germline, CDR1 MNHNY and CDR2 SVGAGI (reference sequence). The CDR3 contains 12 residues. CDR3 region: CASNGEGVEQYF. The CDR3 DNA follows: TGTGCCAGCAACGGAGAAGGGGTCGAGCAGTACTTC.

This clone came up once. J is TRBJ1-2 and V is TRBV6-5, with 7 bases aligning to TRBD1. Germline V gene data show CDR1 as MNHEY and CDR2 as SVGAGI. The CDR3 is made up of 14 amino acids. Trimming removed 7 bases from V and 8 bases from J; junction bases left unmatched: 13. This chain's CDR3 is CASIPRQGGYGYTF. The DNA of the CDR3 is TGTGCCAGCATACCGCGACAGGGCGGCTACGGCTACACCTTC.

This chain joins TRBV5-1 and TRBJ2-1, with 16 nucleotides matching TRBD2. This CDR3 has 18 amino acids. V was pared by 3 bases and J by 7 bases, with 10 bases of the junction left unmatched. Germline V lookup: CDR1 SGHRS, CDR2 YFSETQ. CDR3 nucleotides: TGCGCCAGCAGCTCAGGGACTAGCGGGAGGGCCAGTTGGAATGAGCAGTTCTTC. Translated: CASSSGTSGRASWNEQFF. The complete variable domain, with remaining parts taken from reference TRBV5-1 and TRBJ2-1, reads KAGVTQTPRYLIKTRGQQVTLSCSPISGHRSVSWYQQTPGQGLQFLFEYFSETQRNKGNFPGRFSGRQFSNSRSEMNVSTLELGDSALYLCASSSGTSGRASWNEQFFGPGTRLTVL.

The chain couples TRBV7-6 to TRBJ1-6, with D perhaps matching TRBD1 (5 bases). Trimming took off 5 bases at V and 2 bases at J, with 19 bases between the two ends. Per the germline V gene, CDR1 is SGHVS and CDR2 is FNYEAQ. This CDR3 contains 18 residues. The CDR3, as DNA: TGTGCCAGCAGCCTCACGGTGGGGGGACCTACCTATAATTCACCCCTCCACTTT. This gives the protein CASSLTVGGPTYNSPLHF.

This sequence joins TRBV19 and TRBJ1-4; 8 positions match TRBD1. The CDR3 is 16 amino acids. Germline V gene lookup returns CDR1 LNHDA and CDR2 SQIVND (reference sequence). Trimming removed 5 bases from V and 3 bases from J; junction bases left unmatched: 8. CDR3 nucleotide sequence: TGTGCCAGTAGTCTCGGGACAGGCCTTTCTAATGAAAAACTGTTTTTT. This sequence encodes CASSLGTGLSNEKLFF.

The J gene is TRBJ1-1, the V gene TRBV6-5; unclear D gene. Trimming removed 5 bases at V and 4 bases at J, with 11 bases between. Germline V gene data show CDR1 as MNHEY and CDR2 as SVGAGI. This CDR3 comprises 13 residues. This CDR3 reads CASSPRGSTEAFF. The CDR3 coding sequence is TGTGCCAGCAGTCCACGGGGAAGCACTGAAGCTTTCTTT.

The chain combines TRBV24-1 with TRBJ1-5; 8 bases fit TRBD1. CDR1 and CDR2 from the germline V gene are KGHDR and SFDVKD. The V gene end was trimmed by 5 bases and the J gene end by 7 bases; junction bases not matched to a gene: 9. This CDR3 is 15 amino acids long. The CDR3 loop reads CATSGEGQGFQPQHF. The CDR3, as DNA: TGTGCCACCAGTGGAGAAGGACAGGGTTTCCAGCCCCAGCATTTT.

The CDR3 loop reads CASSSNLAGFTDTQYF. The CDR3 bases are TGTGCCAGCAGCTCAAATCTAGCGGGGTTCACAGATACGCAGTATTTT. The chain is built from TRBV7-2 and TRBJ2-3, with 9 bases identical to TRBD2. Germline CDR1 reads SGHTA; CDR2 reads FQGNSA. V shed 4 bases and J 2 bases; nucleotides not matched to a gene: 7. The length of the CDR3 is 16 residues.

The chain is built from TRBV2 and TRBJ2-5; 12 bases match TRBD1. This CDR3 region has 15 residues. The V and J ends lost 4 bases and 5 bases, in that order; junction bases with no gene match: 5. The germline CDR1 and CDR2 sequences are SNHLY and FYNNEI. This chain's CDR3 is CASSVGTGGFETQYF. CDR3 bases: TGTGCCAGCAGTGTCGGGACAGGGGGCTTCGAGACCCAGTACTTC.